These T cell receptor beta chains were read from a single sample in a study of T cells in Graves' hyperthyroidism and ophthalmopathy. Using its own MiXCR run on the multiplex PCR reads, TCRdb lists one record per CDR3 protein. The profile covers roughly 740,000 distinct CDR3 sequences, with 16% appearing a single time and around 7.7% taken by the ten largest. What was sequenced was blood. All receptors come from a man aged 18 to 29 with Graves' hyperthyroidism. Both conserved end residues are part of each CDR3. A D gene is named only where the DNA matches it firmly. Clone sizes are given selectively: once, few, many, or a class where the clone is expanded.

TRBD2	TRBV30	-	TRBJ2-7	CAWRKRERSYEQYF	TGTGCCTGGAGGAAGCGGGAGAGGTCTTACGAGCAGTACTTC
-	TRBV7-3	few	TRBJ2-5	CASSLTFSGTTQYF	TGTGCCAGCAGCTTAACGTTCTCCGGGACCACCCAGTACTTC
TRBD2	TRBV12-3/TRBV12-4	many	TRBJ2-1	CASSPGWGGGNEQFF	TGTGCCAGCAGTCCCGGTTGGGGGGGAGGTAATGAGCAGTTCTTC
-	TRBV2	many	TRBJ1-2	CASSDRSGSLYGYTF	TGTGCCAGCAGTGATAGGTCAGGGAGTCTCTATGGCTACACCTTC
-	TRBV24-1	-	TRBJ2-2	CATSDPGQNTGELFF	TGTGCCACCAGTGACCCGGGACAAAACACCGGGGAGCTGTTTTTT
TRBD1	TRBV6-2/TRBV6-3	few	TRBJ2-4	CASSPRDRGFKNIQYF	TGTGCCAGCAGTCCCCGGGACAGGGGATTCAAAAACATTCAGTACTTC
-	TRBV28	many	TRBJ2-7	CASSLGRSSYEQYF	TGTGCCAGCAGTCTGGGACGGAGCTCCTACGAGCAGTACTTC
-	TRBV7-9	few	TRBJ2-5	CASSLGVTSGAETQYF	TGTGCCAGCAGCTTAGGTGTAACTAGTGGGGCGGAGACCCAGTACTTC
-	TRBV28	many	TRBJ2-1	CASSLLGGESSYNEQFF	TGTGCCAGCAGTTTACTGGGGGGAGAGAGCTCCTACAATGAGCAGTTCTTC
-	TRBV11-2	-	TRBJ1-1	CASSLEISGAFF	TGTGCCAGCAGCTTAGAGATCAGCGGAGCTTTCTTT
-	TRBV28	-	TRBJ1-4	CASRGTTGWGEKLFF	TGTGCCAGCAGAGGAACTACGGGGTGGGGTGAAAAACTGTTTTTT
-	TRBV12-3/TRBV12-4	-	TRBJ1-1	CASSREGIGVRGAFF	TGTGCCAGCAGCCGAGAGGGGATAGGGGTTAGGGGTGCTTTCTTT
TRBD2	TRBV6-1	-	TRBJ2-1	CASKLAGGGYNEQFF	TGTGCCAGCAAACTAGCGGGAGGGGGCTACAATGAGCAGTTCTTC
TRBD2	TRBV27	many	TRBJ2-7	CASSFLGRTYEQYF	TGTGCCAGCAGTTTCCTCGGGAGGACCTACGAGCAGTACTTC
TRBD1	TRBV11-3	few	TRBJ2-2	CASSRRRGTGDAPDTGELFF	TGTGCCAGCAGCCGAAGACGCGGGACAGGGGATGCGCCAGACACCGGGGAGCTGTTTTTT
TRBD1	TRBV6-2/TRBV6-3	-	TRBJ2-1	CASSMTGGNEQFF	TGTGCCAGCAGTATGACAGGGGGTAATGAGCAGTTCTTC
TRBD2	TRBV4-1	-	TRBJ2-1	CASSPSAGGYNEQFF	TGCGCCAGCAGCCCTTCTGCGGGAGGGTACAATGAGCAGTTCTTC
TRBD2	TRBV3-1	many	TRBJ2-5	CASSSRTSRETQYF	TGTGCCAGCAGTTCCAGGACTAGTCGGGAGACCCAGTACTTC
-	TRBV7-2	many	TRBJ2-1	CASRFYNEQFF	TGTGCCAGTCGCTTCTACAATGAGCAGTTCTTC
TRBD2	TRBV7-2	-	TRBJ2-3	CASSFGGRDFTDTQYF	TGTGCCAGCAGCTTCGGCGGGAGGGATTTTACAGATACGCAGTATTTT
-	TRBV5-6	once	TRBJ1-2	CASRPQGHYGYTF	TGTGCCAGCAGACCACAGGGACACTATGGCTACACCTTC
-	TRBV7-9	few	TRBJ1-5	CASSLTGNPDQPQHF	TGTGCCAGCAGCTTAACAGGGAATCCCGATCAGCCCCAGCATTTT